This record covers a single TCR beta chain. The data were taken from a study of control samples from healthy donors and cancer patients. Generated by immunoSEQ multiplex PCR, the TCRdb table keeps only in-frame clones and is missing some. Of about 150,000 clones listed, roughly 94% are singletons. The CDR3 consists of 15 residues. V lost 6 bases to trimming and J lost 0 bases, with 12 bases between them. Germline V CDR1 and CDR2: SGHAT, FQNNGV. This receptor was taken from a man between 60 and 75 years old with colorectal cancer. Specimen: PBMCs. The rearrangement uses TRBV11-2 and TRBJ1-3; a possible D gene is TRBD1 (6 bases). In DNA form, the CDR3 reads TGTGCCAGCAGACGAACAGGGAGCTCTGGAAACACCATATATTTT. Amino acid sequence: CASRRTGSSGNTIYF.